This TCR beta chain was obtained from a study of metastatic and nonmetastatic thyroid tumors. Every patient underwent thyroid surgery untreated. Findings of the study overall: Benign nodules were reported to have significantly lower TCR beta diversity than malignant thyroid tumors, in blood and tumor.

Many counts were recorded for this clone. Its antigen remains unknown. Per the original data handling: In papillary thyroid cancer, a distant-metastasis classifier was built using CDR3 differences across clinicopathological groups. TCRdb called clones again from the PCR reads with MiXCR. TCRdb assigned the V and J calls; the authors' analysis was not used. Among more than 65,000 clones listed, 12% to 15% were seen once. The CDR3 extends over 16 amino acids. Per germline, CDR1 SGHVS and CDR2 FQNEAQ. The V and J ends lost 2 bases and 5 bases, in that order; junction bases with no gene match: 8. The TCR comes from a male donor with papillary thyroid cancer or a benign thyroid nodule (not recorded which). Some clones in this sample may be carry-over from other donors' samples. The sequencing sample was made of blood. J is TRBJ2-5 and V is TRBV7-8, with TRBD1 identical over 10 bases. The DNA for the CDR3 is TGTGCCAGCAGCTTACAGACAGGGGGCGGTTGGGAGACCCAGTACTTC. Its protein product is CASSLQTGGGWETQYF.